This TCR beta chain was identified in a study of cytomegalovirus exposure and HLA in healthy donors. The CDR3 has 15 amino acids. The germline V gene has CDR1 MNHNY and CDR2 SVGAGI (reference sequence). Trimming took off 7 bases at V and 6 bases at J, with 19 bases between the two ends. Overall study findings and caveats: The investigators catalogued 164 TCR beta chains as cytomegalovirus-associated. It was reported that the classifier diagnosed cytomegalovirus status with high specificity and sensitivity in both the original and validation cohorts.

The PCR ran on 60 Vbeta and 13 Jbeta primers. This table comes from immunoSEQ multiplex PCR, and its TCRdb copy is limited to in-frame clones, with some not included. In the table there are over 65,000 clones, around 72% of which are singletons. Concerning this clone itself: What it recognizes is unknown.

The gene calls are TRBV6-6 and TRBJ2-1, with D tentatively TRBD2 (6 bases). Source material: PBMCs. This TCR came from a young woman in good health and CMV-seropositive. CDR3 sequence: CASKGLDVGSNEQFF. In DNA form, the CDR3 reads TGTGCCAGCAAGGGACTTGACGTGGGGTCCAATGAGCAGTTCTTC.